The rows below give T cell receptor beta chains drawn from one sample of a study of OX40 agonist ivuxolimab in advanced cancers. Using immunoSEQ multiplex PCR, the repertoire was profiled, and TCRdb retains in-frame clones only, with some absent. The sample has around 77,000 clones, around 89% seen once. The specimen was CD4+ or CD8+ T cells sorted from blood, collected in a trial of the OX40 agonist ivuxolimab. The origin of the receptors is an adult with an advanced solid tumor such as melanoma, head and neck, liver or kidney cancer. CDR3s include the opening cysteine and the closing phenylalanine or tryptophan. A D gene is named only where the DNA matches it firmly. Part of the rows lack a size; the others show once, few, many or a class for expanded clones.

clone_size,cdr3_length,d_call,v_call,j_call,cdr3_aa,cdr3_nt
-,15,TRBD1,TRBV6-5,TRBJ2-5,CASSYSGTGRETQYF,TGTGCCAGCAGTTACTCCGGGACAGGGCGGGAGACCCAGTACTTC
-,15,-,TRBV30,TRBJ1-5,CALSSGGGSNQPQHF,TGTGCCCTTTCGAGTGGGGGAGGGAGCAATCAGCCCCAGCATTTT
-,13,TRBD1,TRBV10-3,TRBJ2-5,CASMDRVQETQYF,TGTGCCAGCATGGACAGGGTCCAAGAGACCCAGTACTTC
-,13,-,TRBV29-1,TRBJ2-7,CSVEDVQGYEQYF,TGCAGCGTTGAAGATGTACAGGGATACGAGCAGTACTTC
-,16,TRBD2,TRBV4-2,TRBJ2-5,CASSQDNGGARGTQYF,TGTGCCAGCAGCCAAGATAACGGGGGGGCCCGAGGGACCCAGTACTTC
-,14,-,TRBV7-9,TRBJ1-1,CASSKKQGYTEAFF,TGTGCCAGCAGCAAAAAACAGGGCTACACTGAAGCTTTCTTT
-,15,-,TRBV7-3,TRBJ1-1,CASSLLGGSNTEAFF,TGTGCCAGCAGCTTACTCGGGGGGTCGAACACTGAAGCTTTCTTT
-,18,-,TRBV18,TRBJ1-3,CASSPSATAKLSGNTIYF,TGTGCCAGCTCACCGAGTGCAACAGCCAAACTCTCTGGAAACACCATATATTTT
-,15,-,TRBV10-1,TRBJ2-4,CASSPLRGGQNIQYF,TGCGCCAGCAGTCCCCTCAGGGGTGGCCAAAACATTCAGTACTTC
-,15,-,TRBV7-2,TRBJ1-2,CASSLEGGARYGYTF,TGTGCCAGCAGCTTAGAAGGGGGGGCTCGCTATGGCTACACCTTC
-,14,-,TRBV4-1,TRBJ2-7,CASSQDQGRGEQYF,TGCGCCAGCAGCCAAGATCAGGGCCGTGGCGAGCAGTACTTC
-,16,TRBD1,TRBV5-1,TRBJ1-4,CASTRQGFSTNEKLFF,TGCGCCAGCACCCGACAGGGATTCTCCACTAATGAAAAACTGTTTTTT
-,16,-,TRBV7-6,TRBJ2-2,CASSSGGTAITGELFF,TGTGCCAGCAGCTCCGGCGGGACAGCTATCACCGGGGAGCTGTTTTTT
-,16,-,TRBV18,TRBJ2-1,CASSPLGGSPYNEQFF,TGTGCCAGCTCCCCGCTCGGGGGCTCGCCCTACAATGAGCAGTTCTTC
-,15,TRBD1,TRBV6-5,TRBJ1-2,CASRSTGGQYYGYTF,TGTGCCAGCAGGTCGACAGGGGGCCAATACTATGGCTACACCTTC
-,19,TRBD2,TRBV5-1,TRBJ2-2,CASSLVDWTSGMGTGELFF,TGCGCCAGCAGCTTGGTGGACTGGACTAGCGGGATGGGGACCGGGGAGCTGTTTTTT
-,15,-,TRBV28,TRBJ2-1,CASSLRGASYNEQFF,TGTGCCAGCAGTTTAAGGGGAGCGTCCTACAATGAGCAGTTCTTC
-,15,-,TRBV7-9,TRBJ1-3,CASSSDRGSGNTIYF,TGTGCCAGCAGCAGTGACAGAGGCTCTGGAAACACCATATATTTT
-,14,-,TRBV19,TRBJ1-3,CASLKQGSGNTIYF,TGTGCCAGTCTGAAACAGGGTTCTGGAAACACCATATATTTT
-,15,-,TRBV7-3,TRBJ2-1,CASSPPGLSYNEQFF,TGTGCCAGCAGCCCGCCGGGACTCTCCTACAATGAGCAGTTCTTC
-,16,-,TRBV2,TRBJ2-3,CASTPGPGHNTDTQYF,TGTGCCAGCACCCCAGGGCCGGGACATAACACAGATACGCAGTATTTT
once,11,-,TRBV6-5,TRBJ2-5,CASSYFETQYF,TGTGCCAGCAGTTACTTCGAGACCCAGTACTTC
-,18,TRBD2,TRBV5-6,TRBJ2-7,CASSDFGLAGGLGHEQYF,TGTGCCAGCAGCGACTTCGGACTAGCGGGAGGCCTGGGCCACGAGCAGTACTTC
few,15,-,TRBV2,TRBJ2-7,CASSEQESNSYEQYF,TGTGCCAGCAGTGAACAGGAGTCCAACTCCTACGAGCAGTACTTC
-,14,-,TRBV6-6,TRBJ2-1,CASSYRTDYNEQFF,TGTGCCAGCAGTTACCGTACAGACTACAATGAGCAGTTCTTC
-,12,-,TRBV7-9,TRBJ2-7,CASRRDIGEQYF,TGTGCCAGCAGGCGGGACATTGGGGAGCAGTACTTC
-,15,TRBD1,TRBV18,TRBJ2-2,CASSLDRGNTGELFF,TGTGCCAGCTCACTGGACAGGGGGAACACCGGGGAGCTGTTTTTT
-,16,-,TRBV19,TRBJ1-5,CASSTTWRVRDQPQHF,TGTGCCAGTAGTACGACGTGGAGGGTGCGGGATCAGCCCCAGCATTTT
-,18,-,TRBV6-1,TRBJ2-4,CASSEWSPLRGVQNIQYF,TGTGCCAGCAGTGAATGGTCCCCTTTGCGAGGGGTCCAAAACATTCAGTACTTC
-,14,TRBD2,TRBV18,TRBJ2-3,CASSTTSGTDTQYF,TGTGCCAGCTCAACTACTAGCGGCACAGATACGCAGTATTTT
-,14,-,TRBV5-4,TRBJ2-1,CASSLAGSYNEQFF,TGTGCCAGCAGCTTAGCTGGGTCCTACAATGAGCAGTTCTTC
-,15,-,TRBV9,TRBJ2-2,CASTKGAVLTGELFF,TGTGCCAGCACCAAAGGAGCGGTCCTCACCGGGGAGCTGTTTTTT
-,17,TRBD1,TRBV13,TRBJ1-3,CASSFGDRASSGNTIYF,TGTGCCAGCAGCTTCGGCGACAGGGCTTCCTCTGGAAACACCATATATTTT
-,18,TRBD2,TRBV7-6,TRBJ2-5,CASSLVPAGPPGQETQYF,TGTGCCAGCAGCTTAGTTCCAGCGGGGCCACCGGGACAAGAGACCCAGTACTTC
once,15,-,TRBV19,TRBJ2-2,CAAKAGAVTTGELFF,TGTGCCGCCAAAGCTGGAGCGGTAACCACCGGGGAGCTGTTTTTT
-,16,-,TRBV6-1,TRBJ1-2,CASSEALGSLSMGYTF,TGTGCCAGCAGTGAAGCGCTAGGCTCCTTGAGTATGGGCTACACCTTC
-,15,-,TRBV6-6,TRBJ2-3,CASSSPGQSTDTQYF,TGTGCCAGCAGTTCCCCAGGACAATCCACAGATACGCAGTATTTT
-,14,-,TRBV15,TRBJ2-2,CATSQGANTGELFF,TGTGCCACCAGCCAGGGCGCGAACACCGGGGAGCTGTTTTTT
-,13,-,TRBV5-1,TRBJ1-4,CASSLVTNEKLFF,TGCGCCAGCAGCTTGGTAACTAATGAAAAACTGTTTTTT
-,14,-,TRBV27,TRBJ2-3,CASSLGQRTDTQYF,TGTGCCAGCAGTTTAGGGCAGCGCACAGATACGCAGTATTTT
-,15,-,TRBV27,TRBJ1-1,CASSFSGGGYTEAFF,TGTGCCAGCAGTTTTTCTGGGGGGGGCTACACTGAAGCTTTCTTT
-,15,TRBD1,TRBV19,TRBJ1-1,CASSPRQGPNTEAFF,TGTGCCAGTAGTCCGAGACAGGGCCCGAACACTGAAGCTTTCTTT
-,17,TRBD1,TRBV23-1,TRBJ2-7,CASSQSPGQVGSYEQYF,TGCGCCAGCAGTCAATCCCCCGGACAGGTGGGTTCCTACGAGCAGTACTTC
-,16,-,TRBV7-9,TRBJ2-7,CASSLEGPATTPEQYF,TGTGCCAGCAGCCTTGAGGGTCCCGCCACCACACCCGAGCAGTACTTC
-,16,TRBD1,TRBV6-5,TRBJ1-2,CASSYSRTGGNYGYTF,TGTGCCAGCAGTTACTCCCGGACAGGGGGAAACTATGGCTACACCTTC
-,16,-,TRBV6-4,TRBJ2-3,CASSPSYASVADTQYF,TGTGCCAGCAGTCCGTCCTACGCATCAGTGGCAGATACGCAGTATTTT
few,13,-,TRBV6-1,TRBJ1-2,CASLGRQFYGYTF,TGTGCCAGCCTTGGGCGGCAATTCTATGGCTACACCTTC
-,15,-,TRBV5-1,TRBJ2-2,CASSTGDVNSGELFF,TGCGCCAGCAGCACCGGGGACGTGAACTCCGGGGAGCTGTTTTTT
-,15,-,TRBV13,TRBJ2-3,CASSFGGGSPDTQYF,TGTGCCAGCAGCTTCGGGGGCGGGAGCCCGGATACGCAGTATTTT
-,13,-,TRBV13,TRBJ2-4,CASSQSVANIQYF,TGTGCCAGCAGTCAATCGGTAGCTAACATTCAGTACTTC
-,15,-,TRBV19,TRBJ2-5,CASKRKVGGDGTQYF,TGTGCCAGTAAGAGGAAAGTTGGTGGGGATGGGACCCAGTACTTC
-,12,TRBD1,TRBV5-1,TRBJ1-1,CASSLHRGEAFF,TGCGCCAGCAGCTTGCACAGGGGCGAGGCTTTCTTT
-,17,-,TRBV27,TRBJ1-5,CASSSKSTGTTNQPQHF,TGTGCCAGCAGTTCGAAGAGTACAGGGACCACCAATCAGCCCCAGCATTTT
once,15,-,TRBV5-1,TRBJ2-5,CASSFGGASQETQYF,TGCGCCAGCAGCTTTGGCGGGGCAAGCCAAGAGACCCAGTACTTC
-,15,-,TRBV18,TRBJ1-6,CASSPSGQISSPLHF,TGTGCCAGCTCACCGTCCGGGCAGATAAGTTCACCCCTCCACTTT
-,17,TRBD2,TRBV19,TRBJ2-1,CASSGGPLAGSYNEQFF,TGTGCCAGTAGTGGCGGCCCTCTAGCGGGATCTTACAATGAGCAGTTCTTC
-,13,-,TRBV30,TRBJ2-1,CASSRGDYNEQFF,TGTGCCTCCTCCAGGGGGGACTACAATGAGCAGTTCTTC
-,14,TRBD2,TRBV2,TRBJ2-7,CASTVLAGAGEQYF,TGTGCCAGCACTGTTCTAGCGGGGGCTGGCGAGCAGTACTTC